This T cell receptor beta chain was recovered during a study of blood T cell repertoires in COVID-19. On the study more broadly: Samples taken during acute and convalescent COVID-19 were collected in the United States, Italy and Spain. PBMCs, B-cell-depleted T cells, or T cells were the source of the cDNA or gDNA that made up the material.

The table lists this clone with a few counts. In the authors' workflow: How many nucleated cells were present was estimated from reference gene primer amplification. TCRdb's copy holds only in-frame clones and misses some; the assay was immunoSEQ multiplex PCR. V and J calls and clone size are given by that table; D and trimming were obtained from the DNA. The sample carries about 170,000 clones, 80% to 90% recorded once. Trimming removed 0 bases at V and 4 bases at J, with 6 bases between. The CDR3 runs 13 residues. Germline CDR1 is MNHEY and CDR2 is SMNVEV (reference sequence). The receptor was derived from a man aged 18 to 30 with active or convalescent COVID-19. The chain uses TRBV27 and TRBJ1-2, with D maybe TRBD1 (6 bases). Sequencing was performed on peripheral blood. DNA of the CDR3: TGTGCCAGCAGTTTATCAGGGGGCTATGGCTACACCTTC. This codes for CASSLSGGYGYTF.